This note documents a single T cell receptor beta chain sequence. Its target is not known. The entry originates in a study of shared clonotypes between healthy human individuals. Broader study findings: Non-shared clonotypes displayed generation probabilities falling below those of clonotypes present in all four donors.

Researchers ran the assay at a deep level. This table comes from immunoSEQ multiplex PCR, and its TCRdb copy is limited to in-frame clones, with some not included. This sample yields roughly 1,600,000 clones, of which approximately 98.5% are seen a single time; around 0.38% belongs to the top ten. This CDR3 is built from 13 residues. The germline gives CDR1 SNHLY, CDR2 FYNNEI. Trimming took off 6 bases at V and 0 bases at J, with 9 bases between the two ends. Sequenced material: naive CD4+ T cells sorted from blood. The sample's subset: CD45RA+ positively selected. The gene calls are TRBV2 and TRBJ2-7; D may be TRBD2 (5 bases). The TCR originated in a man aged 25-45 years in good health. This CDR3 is CASRVRGSYEQYF. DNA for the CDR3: TGTGCCAGCAGAGTCCGGGGCTCCTACGAGCAGTACTTC.